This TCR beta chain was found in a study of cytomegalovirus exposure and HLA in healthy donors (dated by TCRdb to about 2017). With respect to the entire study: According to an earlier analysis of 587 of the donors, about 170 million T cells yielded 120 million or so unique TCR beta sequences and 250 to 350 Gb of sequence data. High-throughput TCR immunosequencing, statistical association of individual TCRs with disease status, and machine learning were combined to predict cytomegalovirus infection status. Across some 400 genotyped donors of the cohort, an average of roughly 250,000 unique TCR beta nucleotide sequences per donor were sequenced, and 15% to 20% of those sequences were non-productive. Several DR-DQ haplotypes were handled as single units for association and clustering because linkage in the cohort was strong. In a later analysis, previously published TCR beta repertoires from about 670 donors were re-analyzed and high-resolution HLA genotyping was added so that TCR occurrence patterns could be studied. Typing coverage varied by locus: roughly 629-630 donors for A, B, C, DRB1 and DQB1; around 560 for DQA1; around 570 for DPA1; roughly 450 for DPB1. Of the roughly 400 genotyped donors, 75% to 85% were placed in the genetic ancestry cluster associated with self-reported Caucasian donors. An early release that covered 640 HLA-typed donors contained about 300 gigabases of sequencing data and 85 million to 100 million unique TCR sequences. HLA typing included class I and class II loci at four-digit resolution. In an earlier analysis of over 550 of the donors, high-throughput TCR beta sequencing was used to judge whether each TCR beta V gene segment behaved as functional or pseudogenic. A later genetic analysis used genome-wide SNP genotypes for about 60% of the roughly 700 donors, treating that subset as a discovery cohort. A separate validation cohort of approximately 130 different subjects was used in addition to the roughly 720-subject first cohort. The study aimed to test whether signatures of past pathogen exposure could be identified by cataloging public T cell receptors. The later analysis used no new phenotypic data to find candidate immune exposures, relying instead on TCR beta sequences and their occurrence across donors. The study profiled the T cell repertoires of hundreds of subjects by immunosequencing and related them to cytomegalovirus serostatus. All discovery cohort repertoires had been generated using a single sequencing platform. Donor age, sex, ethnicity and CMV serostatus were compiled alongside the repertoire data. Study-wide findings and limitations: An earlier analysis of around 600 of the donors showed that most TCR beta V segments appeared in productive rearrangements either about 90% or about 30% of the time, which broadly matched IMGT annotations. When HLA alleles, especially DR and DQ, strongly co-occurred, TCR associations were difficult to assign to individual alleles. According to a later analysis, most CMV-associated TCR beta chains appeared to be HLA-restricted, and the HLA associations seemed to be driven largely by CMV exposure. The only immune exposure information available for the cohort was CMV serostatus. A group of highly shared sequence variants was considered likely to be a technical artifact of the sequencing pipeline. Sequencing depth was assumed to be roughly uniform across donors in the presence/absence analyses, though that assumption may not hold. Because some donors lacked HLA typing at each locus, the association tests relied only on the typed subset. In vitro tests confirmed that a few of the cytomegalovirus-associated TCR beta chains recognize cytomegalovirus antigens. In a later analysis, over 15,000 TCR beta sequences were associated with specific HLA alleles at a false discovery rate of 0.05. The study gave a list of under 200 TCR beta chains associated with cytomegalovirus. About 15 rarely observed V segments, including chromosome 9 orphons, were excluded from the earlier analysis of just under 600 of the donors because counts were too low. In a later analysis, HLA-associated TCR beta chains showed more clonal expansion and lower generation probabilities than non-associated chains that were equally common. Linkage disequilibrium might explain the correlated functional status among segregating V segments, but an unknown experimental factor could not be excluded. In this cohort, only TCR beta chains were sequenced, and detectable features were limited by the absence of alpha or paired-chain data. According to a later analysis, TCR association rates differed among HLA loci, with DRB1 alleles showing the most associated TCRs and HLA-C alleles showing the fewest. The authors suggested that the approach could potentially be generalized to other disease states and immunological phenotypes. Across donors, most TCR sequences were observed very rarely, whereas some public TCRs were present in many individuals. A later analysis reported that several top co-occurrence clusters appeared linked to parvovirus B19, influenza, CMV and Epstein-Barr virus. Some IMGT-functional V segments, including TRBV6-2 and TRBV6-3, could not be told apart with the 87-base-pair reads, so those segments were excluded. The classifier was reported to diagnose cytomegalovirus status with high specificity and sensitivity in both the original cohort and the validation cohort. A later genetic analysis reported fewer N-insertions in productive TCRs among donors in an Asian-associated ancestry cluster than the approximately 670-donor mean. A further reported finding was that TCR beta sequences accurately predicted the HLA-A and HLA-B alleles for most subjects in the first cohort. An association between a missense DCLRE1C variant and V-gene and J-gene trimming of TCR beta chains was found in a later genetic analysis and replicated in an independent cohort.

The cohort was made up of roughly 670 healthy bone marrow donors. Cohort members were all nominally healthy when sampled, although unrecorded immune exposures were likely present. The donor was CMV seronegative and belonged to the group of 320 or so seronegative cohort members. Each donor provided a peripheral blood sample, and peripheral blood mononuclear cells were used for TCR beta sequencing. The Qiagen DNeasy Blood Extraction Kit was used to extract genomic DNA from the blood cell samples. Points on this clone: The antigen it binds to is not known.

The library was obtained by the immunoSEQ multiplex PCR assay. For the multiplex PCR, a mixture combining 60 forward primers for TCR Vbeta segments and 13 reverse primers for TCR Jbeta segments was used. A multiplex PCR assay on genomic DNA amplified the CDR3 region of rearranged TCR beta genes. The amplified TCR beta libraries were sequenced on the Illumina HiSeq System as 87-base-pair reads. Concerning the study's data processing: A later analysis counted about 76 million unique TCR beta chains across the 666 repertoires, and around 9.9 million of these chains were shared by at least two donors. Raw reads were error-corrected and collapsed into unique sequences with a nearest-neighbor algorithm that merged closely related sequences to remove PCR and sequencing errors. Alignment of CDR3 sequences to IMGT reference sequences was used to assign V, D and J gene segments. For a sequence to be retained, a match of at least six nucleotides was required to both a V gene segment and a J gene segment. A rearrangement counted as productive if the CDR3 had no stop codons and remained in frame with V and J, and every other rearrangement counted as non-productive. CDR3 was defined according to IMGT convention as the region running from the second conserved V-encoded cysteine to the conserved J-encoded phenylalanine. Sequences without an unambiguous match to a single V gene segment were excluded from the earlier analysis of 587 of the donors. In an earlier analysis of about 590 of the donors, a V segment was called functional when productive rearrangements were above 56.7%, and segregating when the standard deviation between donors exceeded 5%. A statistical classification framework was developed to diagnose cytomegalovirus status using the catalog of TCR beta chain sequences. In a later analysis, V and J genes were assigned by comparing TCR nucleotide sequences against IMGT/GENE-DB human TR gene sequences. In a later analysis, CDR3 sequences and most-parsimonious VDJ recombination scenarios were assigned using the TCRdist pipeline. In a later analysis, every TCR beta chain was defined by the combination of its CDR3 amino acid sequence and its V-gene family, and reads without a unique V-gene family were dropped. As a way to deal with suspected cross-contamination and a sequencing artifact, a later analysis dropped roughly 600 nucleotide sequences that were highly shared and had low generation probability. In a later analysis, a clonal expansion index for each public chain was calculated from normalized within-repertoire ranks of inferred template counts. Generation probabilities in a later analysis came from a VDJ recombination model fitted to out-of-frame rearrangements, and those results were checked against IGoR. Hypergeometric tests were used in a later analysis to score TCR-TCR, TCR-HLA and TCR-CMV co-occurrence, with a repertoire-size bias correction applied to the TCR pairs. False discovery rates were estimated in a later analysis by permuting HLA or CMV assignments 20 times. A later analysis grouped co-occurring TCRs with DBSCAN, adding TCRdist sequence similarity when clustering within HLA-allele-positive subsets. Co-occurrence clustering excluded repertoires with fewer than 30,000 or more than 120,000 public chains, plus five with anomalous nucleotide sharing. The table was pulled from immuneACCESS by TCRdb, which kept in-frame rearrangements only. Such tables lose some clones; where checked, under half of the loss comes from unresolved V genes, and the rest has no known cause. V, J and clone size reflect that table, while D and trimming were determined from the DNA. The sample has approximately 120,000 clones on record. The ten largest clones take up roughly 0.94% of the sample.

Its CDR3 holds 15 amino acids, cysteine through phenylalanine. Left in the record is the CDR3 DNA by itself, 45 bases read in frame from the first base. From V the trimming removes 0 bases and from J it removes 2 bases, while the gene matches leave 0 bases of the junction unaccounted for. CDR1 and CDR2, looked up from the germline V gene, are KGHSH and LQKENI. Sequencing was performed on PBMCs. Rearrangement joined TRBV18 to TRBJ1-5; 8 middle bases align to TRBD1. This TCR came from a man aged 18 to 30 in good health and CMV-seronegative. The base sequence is TGTGCCAGCTCACCACCGGGACAGGGCAATCAGCCCCAGCATTTT. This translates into CASSPPGQGNQPQHF.